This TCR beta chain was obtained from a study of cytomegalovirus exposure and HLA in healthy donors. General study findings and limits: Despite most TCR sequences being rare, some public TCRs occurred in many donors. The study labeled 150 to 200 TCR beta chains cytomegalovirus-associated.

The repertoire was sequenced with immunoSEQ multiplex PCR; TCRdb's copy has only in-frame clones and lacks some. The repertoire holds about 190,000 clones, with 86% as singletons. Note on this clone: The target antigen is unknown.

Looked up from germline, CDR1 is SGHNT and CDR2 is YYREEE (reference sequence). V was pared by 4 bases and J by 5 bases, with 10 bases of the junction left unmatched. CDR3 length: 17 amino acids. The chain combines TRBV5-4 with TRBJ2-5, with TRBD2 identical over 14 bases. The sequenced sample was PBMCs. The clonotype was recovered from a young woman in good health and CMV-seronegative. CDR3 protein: CASSPGTSGGLGETQYF. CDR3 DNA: TGTGCCAGCAGCCCCGGGACTAGCGGGGGATTAGGGGAGACCCAGTACTTC.